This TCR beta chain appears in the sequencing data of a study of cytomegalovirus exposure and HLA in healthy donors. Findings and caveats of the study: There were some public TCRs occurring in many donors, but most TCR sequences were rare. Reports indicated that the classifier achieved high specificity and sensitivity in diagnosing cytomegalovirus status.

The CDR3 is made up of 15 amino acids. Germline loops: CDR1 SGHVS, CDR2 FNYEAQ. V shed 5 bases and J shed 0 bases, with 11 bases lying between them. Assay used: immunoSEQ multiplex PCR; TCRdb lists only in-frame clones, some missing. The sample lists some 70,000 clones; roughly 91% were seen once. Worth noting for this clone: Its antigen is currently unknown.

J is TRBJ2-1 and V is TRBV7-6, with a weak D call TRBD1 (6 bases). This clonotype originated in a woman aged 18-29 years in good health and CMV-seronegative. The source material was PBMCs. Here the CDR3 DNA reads TGTGCCAGCAGCGGCATAGGGGGCTCCTACAATGAGCAGTTCTTC. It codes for CASSGIGGSYNEQFF.